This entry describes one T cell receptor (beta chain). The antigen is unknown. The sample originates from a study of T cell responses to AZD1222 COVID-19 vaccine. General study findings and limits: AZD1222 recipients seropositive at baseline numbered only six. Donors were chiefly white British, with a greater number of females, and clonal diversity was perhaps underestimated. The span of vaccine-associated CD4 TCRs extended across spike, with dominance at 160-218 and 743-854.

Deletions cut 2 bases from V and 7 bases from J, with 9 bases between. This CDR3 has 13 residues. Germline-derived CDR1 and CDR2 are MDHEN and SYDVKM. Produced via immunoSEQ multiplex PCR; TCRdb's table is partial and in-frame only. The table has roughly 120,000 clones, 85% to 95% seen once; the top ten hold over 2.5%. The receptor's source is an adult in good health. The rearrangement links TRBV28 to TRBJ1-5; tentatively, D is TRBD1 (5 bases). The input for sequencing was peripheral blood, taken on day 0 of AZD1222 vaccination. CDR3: CASSLSGAQPQHF. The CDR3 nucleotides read TGTGCCAGCAGTTTAAGTGGGGCCCAGCCCCAGCATTTT.